The 20 T cell receptor beta chains below come from one sample, sequenced in a study of tissue T cells after allogeneic stem cell transplantation. This sample's time point: mouse harvest day 7 after allogeneic transplant. Each mouse received 10^7 T-cell-depleted marrow cells plus 10^6 splenic CD5+ T cells by tail vein. Sequencing was performed with immunoSEQ multiplex PCR; in TCRdb, only in-frame clones are kept and a portion is missing. Of around 7,600 clones in the sample, 46% are singletons; the top ten hold around 8.6%. The sample was gut tissue. The receptors were sampled from a female BALB/c mouse given C57BL/6 T cells with graft-versus-host disease after an allogeneic hematopoietic cell transplant.

Of note for this clone: Any gene name here is a mouse gene name. The sequence runs out 1 residue before the end of the CDR3; the remainder is reconstructed from the germline J gene. The gene calls are TRBV19 and TRBJ2-1; D is perhaps TRBD2 (6 bases). Trimming removed 2 bases at V and 7 bases at J, with 16 bases between. The germline V gene has CDR1 FNHDT and CDR2 SITEND (reference sequence). This CDR3 has 15 amino acids. The CDR3 protein is CASSMTLGRAAEQFF. Partial CDR3 DNA: TGTGCCAGCAGTATGACCCTGGGGAGGGCAGCTGAGCAGTTC.

In its sample, this clone was seen once. Each gene name is a mouse one. Sequencing ends 1 residue short of the CDR3 end; the germline J gene provides the rest. The chain joins TRBV26 to TRBJ2-1; 8 bases fit TRBD2. Germline lookup yields CDR1 KGHPV and CDR2 FQNQEV (reference sequence). This CDR3 has 15 amino acids. Trimming at V came to 1 base and at J to 6 bases, leaving 5 bases not matched to a gene. Incomplete CDR3 DNA: TGTGCCAGCAGTCTGTGGGGGGGGCGCGGTGCTGAGCAGTTC. Amino acid sequence: CASSLWGGRGAEQF. The full CDR3 is CASSLWGGRGAEQFF. Looking up the rest from reference TRBV26 and TRBJ2-1 gives the full variable domain: NSKVIQTPRYLVKGQGQKAKMRCIPEKGHPVVFWYQQNKNNEFKFLINFQNQEVLQQIDMTEKRFSAECPSNSPCSLEIQSSEAGDSALYLCASSLWGGRGAEQFFGPGTRLTVL.

Comments on this clone: Each gene name is a mouse one. The read ends 1 residue before the CDR3 terminus; that terminus is restored from the germline J gene. The rearrangement joins TRBV26 to TRBJ1-4; possibly TRBD1 for D (5 bases). Trimming stripped 7 bases from V and 1 base from J, with 10 bases between. The CDR3 loop spans 14 amino acids. Germline V CDR1 and CDR2: KGHPV, FQNQEV (reference sequence). CDR3 sequence reads: CASNWGSSNERLFF. CDR3 DNA, as far as it was read: TGTGCCAGCAATTGGGGCAGTTCCAACGAAAGATTATTT.

The table lists this clone with a few counts. Mouse names are used for the genes. The CDR3 end is not reached by the read, which stops 1 residue before it; the germline J gene fills it in. The V and J genes are TRBV26 and TRBJ1-1; D ambiguous. V was pared by 4 bases and J by 3 bases, with 3 bases between. The CDR3 is 11 residues long. Germline values: CDR1 KGHPV, CDR2 FQNQEV (reference sequence). CDR3 DNA, as far as it was read: TGTGCCAGCAGTCAAGACACAGAAGTCTTC. The encoded protein is CASSQDTEVF. The complete CDR3 sequence is CASSQDTEVFF. Together with reference TRBV26 and TRBJ1-1, the CDR3 gives the full variable domain: NSKVIQTPRYLVKGQGQKAKMRCIPEKGHPVVFWYQQNKNNEFKFLINFQNQEVLQQIDMTEKRFSAECPSNSPCSLEIQSSEAGDSALYLCASSQDTEVFFGKGTRLTVV.

By its share, this clone is medium-sized. The genes are named according to mouse. The read finishes 1 residue shy of the CDR3 end, and the germline J gene is used to complete it. Additional DNA sequences in this sample encode the identical CDR3. This chain uses TRBV13-2 with TRBJ1-6; 9 bases fit TRBD1. TRBJ1-6 is identified as an open reading frame with a role that is uncertain. This CDR3 has 16 residues. The ends lost 0 bases at V and 6 bases at J; junction bases unmatched: 4. Germline lookup yields CDR1 NNHNN and CDR2 SYGAGS (reference sequence). CDR3 bases read: TGTGCCAGCGGTGATGCACAGGGGGCTTTTAATTCGCCCCTCTAC. It encodes CASGDAQGAFNSPLY. The whole CDR3 sequence reads CASGDAQGAFNSPLYF.

This clone has a handful of counts. Gene names refer to mouse genes. The sequenced fragment ends 1 residue before the CDR3 boundary, so the rest is inferred from the germline J gene. The J gene is TRBJ2-7, the V gene TRBV3; 7 bases match TRBD2. V gave up 5 bases and J gave up 0 bases; unmatched junction bases: 4. This CDR3 region has 14 residues. Germline CDR1 and CDR2: SNHLY and FYNGKV (reference sequence). The CDR3 protein is CASSLWGSSYEQYF. The part of the CDR3 DNA that was read is TGTGCCAGCAGCCTCTGGGGGAGCTCCTATGAACAGTAC.

This clone turned up a few times. Gene names denote mouse genes. The observed sequence ends 1 residue before the CDR3 terminus, with the missing tail filled in from the germline J gene. J is TRBJ2-1 and V is TRBV17, with D possibly TRBD1 on 5 matching bases. CDR1 is MNHDT and CDR2 is YYDKIL in the germline V gene. The CDR3 has 10 amino acids. Trimming stripped 7 bases from V and 10 bases from J, with 8 bases between. CDR3 bases read: TGTGCTAGCAATCGACAGGAGCAGTTC. Protein: CASNRQEQF. The CDR3 as a whole reads CASNRQEQFF.

This clone was observed a few times. Here the gene names and germline are mouse. The CDR3 end falls 1 residue outside the read, so it is completed with the germline J gene. J is TRBJ1-4 and V is TRBV26; weak D call: TRBD1 (5 bases). V shed 10 bases and J shed 4 bases, with 10 bases lying between them. This CDR3 spans 12 amino acids. The germline V gene has CDR1 KGHPV and CDR2 FQNQEV (reference sequence). Incomplete CDR3 DNA: TGTGCCACCTCGGACATCAACGAAAGATTATTT. Amino acid sequence: CATSDINERLF. In full, the CDR3 reads CATSDINERLFF.

This clone is large. Gene names denote mouse genes. Coverage ceases 1 residue before the CDR3 finishes, and the germline J gene fills in the end. The V call is TRBV19, the J call TRBJ1-1; D gene unclear. The germline V gene encodes CDR1 FNHDT and CDR2 SITEND (reference sequence). CDR3 length: 15 residues. V was cut by 2 bases and J by 1 base, with 12 bases left in between. The CDR3 protein is CASSIGRPLNTEVFF. CDR3 bases read: TGTGCCAGCAGTATCGGCAGGCCTCTAAACACAGAAGTCTTC. Variable domain in full (rest from reference TRBV19 and TRBJ1-1): GGIITQTPKFLIGQEGQKLTLKCQQNFNHDTMYWYRQDSGKGLRLIYYSITENDLQKGDLSEGYDASREKKSSFSLTVTSAQKNEMAVFLCASSIGRPLNTEVFFGKGTRLTVV.

In regard to this clone: All gene names here are mouse names. The missing CDR3 end, 1 residue past where the read stops, is filled in from the germline J gene. The genes are TRBV26 and TRBJ1-1; D uncertain. The V gene lost 2 bases and the J gene lost 2 bases, with 3 bases spanning the gap. The V gene's germline CDR1 is KGHPV and CDR2 FQNQEV (reference sequence). This CDR3 region has 12 residues. The part of the CDR3 DNA that was read is TGTGCCAGCAGTCTGGGCAACACAGAAGTCTTC. This codes for CASSLGNTEVF. The complete CDR3 protein is CASSLGNTEVFF. Full variable domain (missing parts from reference TRBV26 and TRBJ1-1): NSKVIQTPRYLVKGQGQKAKMRCIPEKGHPVVFWYQQNKNNEFKFLINFQNQEVLQQIDMTEKRFSAECPSNSPCSLEIQSSEAGDSALYLCASSLGNTEVFFGKGTRLTVV.

Concerning this clone itself: Gene names refer to mouse genes. The sequence runs out 1 residue before the end of the CDR3; the remainder is reconstructed from the germline J gene. The rearrangement links TRBV3 to TRBJ2-7; the match to TRBD2 covers 10 bases. Germline assignment: CDR1 SNHLY and CDR2 FYNGKV (reference sequence). Germline trimming cut 7 bases from V and 4 bases from J; bases unmatched to any gene: 7. This CDR3 spans 14 amino acids. CDR3 sequence: CASTSGTGVYEQYF. The CDR3 DNA, read in part, is TGTGCCAGCACCTCCGGGACTGGGGTTTATGAACAGTAC.

This clone is categorized as medium-sized (0.01 to 0.1%). Here the gene names and germline are mouse. The read falls 1 residue short of the CDR3 end, and the missing part is taken from the germline J gene. The V gene is TRBV15, the J gene TRBJ2-7; 7 bases are shared with TRBD2. The CDR3 has 13 amino acids. The ends lost 0 bases at V and 4 bases at J; junction bases unmatched: 0. Germline V gene lookup returns CDR1 SGHND and CDR2 FRSKSL. Incomplete CDR3 DNA: TGTGCCAGCAGTTTAGCGGGGGGGTATGAACAGTAC. Its translation: CASSLAGGYEQY. The full CDR3 protein is CASSLAGGYEQYF.

On this clone itself: Gene names denote mouse genes. The CDR3 end falls 1 residue outside the read, so it is completed with the germline J gene. The V and J genes are TRBV3 and TRBJ2-7; 10 nucleotides agree with TRBD2. Germline V CDR1 and CDR2: SNHLY, FYNGKV (reference sequence). The V gene end was trimmed by 1 base and the J gene end by 4 bases; junction bases not matched to a gene: 1. This CDR3 has 14 amino acids. Incomplete CDR3 DNA: TGTGCCAGCAGCTTAGGACTGGGGGGTTATGAACAGTAC. This sequence encodes CASSLGLGGYEQY. The full CDR3 reads CASSLGLGGYEQYF. Supplemented by reference TRBV3 and TRBJ2-7, the full variable domain reads GPKVLQIPSHQIIDMGQMVTLNCDPVSNHLYFYWYKQILGQQMEFLVNFYNGKVMEKSKLFKDQFSVERPDGSYFTLKIQPTALEDSAVYFCASSLGLGGYEQYFGPGTRLTVL.

This clone has only a few counts. Gene names are mouse gene names. The sequenced fragment ends 1 residue before the CDR3 boundary, so the rest is inferred from the germline J gene. The sample contains more than one DNA sequence encoding this CDR3. The chain uses TRBV26 and TRBJ1-1, with TRBD1 matching 9 bases. V was clipped by 4 bases and J by 0 bases; unmatched bases: 0. The CDR3 spans 14 residues. The germline V gene encodes CDR1 KGHPV and CDR2 FQNQEV (reference sequence). The covered CDR3 bases are TGTGCCAGCAGTCGACAGGGGGCAAACACAGAAGTCTTC. Amino acid sequence: CASSRQGANTEVF. The entire CDR3 protein is CASSRQGANTEVFF. Supplemented by reference TRBV26 and TRBJ1-1, the full variable domain reads NSKVIQTPRYLVKGQGQKAKMRCIPEKGHPVVFWYQQNKNNEFKFLINFQNQEVLQQIDMTEKRFSAECPSNSPCSLEIQSSEAGDSALYLCASSRQGANTEVFFGKGTRLTVV.

By share, this clone ranks as medium-sized. Mouse gene names apply. The read ends 1 residue before the CDR3 terminus; that terminus is restored from the germline J gene. This chain connects TRBV4 to TRBJ1-5; D is unresolved. Germline V gene sequence: CDR1 LGHDT, CDR2 YNNKQL (reference sequence). Trimming left V 3 bases short and J 2 bases short, with 5 bases between. The CDR3 totals 13 residues. CDR3: CASSYRYNQAPLF. CDR3 DNA (partial): TGTGCCAGCAGCTATCGGTACAACCAGGCTCCGCTT.

Remarks on this clone: The gene names given are mouse names. The read stops 1 residue short of the end of the CDR3; the missing end is completed from the germline J gene. The chain carries TRBV1 and TRBJ2-7, with D possibly called TRBD1 or TRBD2 (5 bases each). Germline V gives CDR1 NSQYPW, CDR2 LRSPGD (reference sequence). The ends were cut back, 1 base at V and 0 bases at J, with 7 bases in the middle. This CDR3 has 14 amino acids. CDR3 protein: CTCSAGGSSYEQYF. Partial CDR3 DNA: TGCACCTGCAGTGCAGGGGGGAGCTCCTATGAACAGTAC.

Concerning this clone itself: These gene names are mouse names. The read is 1 residue too short to cover the CDR3 end, so that end is filled in from the germline J gene. V usage is TRBV26 and J usage is TRBJ2-5; TRBD1 aligns across 7 bases. CDR1 and CDR2 (germline): KGHPV, FQNQEV (reference sequence). This CDR3 is 14 amino acids long. The junction had 3 bases not matched to a gene; V was cut back by 4 bases and J by 2 bases. This CDR3 is CASSPYRGQDTQYF. CDR3 DNA, as far as it was read: TGTGCCAGCAGTCCGTACAGGGGCCAAGACACCCAGTAC.

Turning to this clone: The germline and genes are mouse ones. From the germline J gene comes the end of the CDR3, since the read stops 1 residue before it. The chain couples TRBV26 to TRBJ2-5; 7 bases are a match to TRBD2. The CDR3 extends over 14 amino acids. V gave up 4 bases and J gave up 1 base; unmatched junction bases: 2. Germline CDR1 is KGHPV and CDR2 is FQNQEV (reference sequence). CDR3 region: CASSRGLHQDTQYF. CDR3 DNA, as far as it was read: TGTGCCAGCAGTCGGGGACTGCACCAAGACACCCAGTAC.

As for this clone: A much larger clone differs from this one at a single base, so this may be a read error. Gene names and germline match the mouse. The read ends 1 residue early relative to the CDR3; the germline J gene fills the gap. This same CDR3 is encoded by further DNA sequences in the sample. The chain carries TRBV13-2 and TRBJ2-4, with D perhaps matching TRBD2 (6 bases). The V gene lost 0 bases and the J gene lost 6 bases, with 11 bases spanning the gap. Germline-derived CDR1 and CDR2 are NNHNN and SYGAGS (reference sequence). This CDR3 is 14 amino acids long. The CDR3 sequence is CASGDAGLGNTLYF. The sequenced CDR3 bases are TGTGCCAGCGGTGATGCGGGGCTGGGGAACACCTTGTAC.

Of note for this clone: Mouse names are used for the genes. From the germline J gene comes the end of the CDR3, since the read stops 1 residue before it. The rearrangement joins TRBV26 to TRBJ1-1; D unresolved. V gave up 1 base and J gave up 0 bases, with 6 bases separating them. This CDR3 contains 14 residues. Germline V gene data show CDR1 as KGHPV and CDR2 as FQNQEV (reference sequence). This CDR3 is CASSLYRANTEVFF. CDR3 bases read: TGTGCCAGCAGTCTGTACCGTGCAAACACAGAAGTCTTC.